This T cell receptor (beta chain) was obtained from a study of breast tumors, draining lymph nodes, adjacent tissues. TCRdb itself ran the multiplex PCR reads through MiXCR, one entry per CDR3 protein. The sample consists of around 190,000 distinct CDR3 sequences, roughly a third of them appearing once. Breast cancer patients provided tissue from their axillary draining lymph nodes. Losses at the gene ends were 4 bases for V and 10 bases for J; bases not matched to a gene: 25. This CDR3 has 20 amino acids. Germline lookup yields CDR1 SGDLS and CDR2 YYNGEE. Comments on this clonotype: Its antigen is undetermined. A clone one base away is much larger, so this may be a read error.

Findings of the study overall: That most tumor T cells come from lymph nodes remained unproven. Tumor repertoires ranked between lymph nodes and nontumor tissue in diversity, with V and J gene preferences.

V gene TRBV9 combines with J gene TRBJ2-1; TRBD2 aligns across 11 bases. This clonotype was sampled from a female donor with breast cancer. Some clones in this sample may be carry-over from other donors' samples. Sequencing input: axillary lymph node tissue. The CDR3 nucleotides are TGTGCCAGCAGCCCCCCGGCGACTAGCGGGGACTTTAAAAGCCCTTTAGAGCAGTTCTTC. Protein product: CASSPPATSGDFKSPLEQFF.